A single sample gave rise to the 3 T cell receptor beta chains below, sequenced in a study of blood T cell repertoires in COVID-19. Measured with immunoSEQ multiplex PCR; TCRdb has only the in-frame clones, and not every one. The data hold about 300,000 clones, with approximately 88% observed a single time. Sequencing input: peripheral blood. These receptors originate from a woman aged 25 to 39 with COVID-19, enrolled during active disease.

The rearrangement links TRBV10-3 to TRBJ2-7; 7 bases are shared with TRBD1. V was clipped by 4 bases and J by 3 bases; unmatched bases: 3. The CDR3 is 13 residues long. CDR1 ENHRY and CDR2 SYGVKD come from the germline V gene. This chain's CDR3 is CAISVTGDYEQYV. The CDR3 DNA follows: TGTGCCATCAGTGTAACAGGGGACTACGAGCAGTACGTC.

This clone has only a few counts. The chain carries TRBV5-6 and TRBJ2-7; 8 bases are a match to TRBD2. The CDR3 totals 13 residues. Germline V gives CDR1 SGHDT, CDR2 YYEEEE. The V gene end was trimmed by 4 bases and the J gene end by 3 bases; junction bases not matched to a gene: 3. In nucleotides, the CDR3 is TGTGCCAGCAGCCTAGCGGGCCTCTACGAGCAGTACTTC. Translation gives CASSLAGLYEQYF.

This clone came up a few times. V and J are TRBV29-1 and TRBJ1-1, with a weak D call TRBD1 (6 bases). In germline, CDR1 is SQVTM, CDR2 ANQGSEA. This CDR3 has 14 residues. Trimming removed 3 bases from V and 4 bases from J, with 15 bases in between. The CDR3 DNA reads as TGCAGCGTTGAGGGTCGCAGGGGAAGCACTGAAGCTTTCTTT. Its protein is CSVEGRRGSTEAFF.